Listed below are T cell receptor beta chains from one sample, sequenced in a study of blood T cell repertoires in COVID-19. Profiling relied on immunoSEQ multiplex PCR, and the TCRdb table lists in-frame clones only, not all of them. The sample gives about 160,000 clones, over 75% of which show up once; under 15% is in the top ten. The sample taken for sequencing was peripheral blood. Source of these receptors: a man in his 70s who had recovered from COVID-19. Each CDR3 is given with its conserved first and last residue. D genes are given only for firm matches. Clone size, where shown, is once, few, many, or a class for clones that have expanded.

clone_size,v_call,j_call,d_call,cdr3_nt,cdr3_aa
-,TRBV14,TRBJ1-1,-,TGTGCCAGCGGGGGGGGTTTGAACACTGAAGCTTTCTTT,CASGGGLNTEAFF
few,TRBV5-4,TRBJ2-1,TRBD2,TGTGCCAGCAGCTTGGGACTAGCGGGAAACAATGAGCAGTTCTTC,CASSLGLAGNNEQFF
-,TRBV2,TRBJ1-2,TRBD1,TGTGCCAGCAGTAACAAAGGGGGCCGCGCTCTCTATGGCTACACCTTC,CASSNKGGRALYGYTF
-,TRBV5-1,TRBJ2-1,-,TGCGCCAGCAGCTTGGACAGTTCAGGCTCCTACAATGAGCAGTTCTTC,CASSLDSSGSYNEQFF
-,TRBV2,TRBJ2-3,-,TGTGCCAGTTTTCCGGACTTTGCCACAGATACGCAGTATTTT,CASFPDFATDTQYF
few,TRBV24-1,TRBJ1-1,-,TGTGCCACCCGAGGACAGTTGAACACTGAAGCTTTCTTT,CATRGQLNTEAFF
-,TRBV18,TRBJ2-1,TRBD2,TGTGCCAGCTCAACCGTGGGAGGGCCGGGCAATGAGCAGTTCTTC,CASSTVGGPGNEQFF
-,TRBV9,TRBJ2-1,-,TGTGCCAGCAGCGGAGGGAGGCGGAGTGAGCAGTTCTTC,CASSGGRRSEQFF
-,TRBV4-1,TRBJ2-2,TRBD2,TGCGCCAGCAGCCAAGGAGGGGGTAGCGGGAGGGCCATCGGCACCGGGGAGCTGTTTTTT,CASSQGGGSGRAIGTGELFF
-,TRBV25-1,TRBJ1-2,-,TGTGCCAGCAGTGAACAGGGGAACTATGGCTACACCTTC,CASSEQGNYGYTF
-,TRBV5-6,TRBJ1-2,TRBD1,TGTGCCAGCAGCTTGGACAGGGGGGATGGCTACACCTTC,CASSLDRGDGYTF
-,TRBV6-5,TRBJ2-7,TRBD2,TGTGCCAGCAGTTACAGTCTAGCGGGGGACTCCTACGAGCAGTACTTC,CASSYSLAGDSYEQYF
-,TRBV5-1,TRBJ1-5,TRBD1,TGCGCCAGCAGGGGGGACAGGGATCAGCCCCAGCATTTT,CASRGDRDQPQHF
-,TRBV9,TRBJ2-2,-,TGTGCCAGCAGCCATCCGAGCGCAGCGGGGAACACCGGGGAGCTGTTTTTT,CASSHPSAAGNTGELFF
-,TRBV6-5,TRBJ2-7,TRBD2,TGTGCCAGCAGTTTCTCGGGACTAGCGGGGGAATACGAGCAGTACTTC,CASSFSGLAGEYEQYF
-,TRBV7-9,TRBJ2-5,-,TGTGCCAGCAGCCCTCAGAACAGCCAAGAGACCCAGTACTTC,CASSPQNSQETQYF
-,TRBV15,TRBJ2-7,-,TGTGCCACCAGCAGAGAACAGAGGGCGGGAGAGCAGTACTTC,CATSREQRAGEQYF
-,TRBV3-1/TRBV3-2,TRBJ2-3,TRBD1,TGTGCCAGCAGCCAACCCGACAGGGGGTTAGCAGATACGCAGTATTTT,CASSQPDRGLADTQYF
-,TRBV5-1,TRBJ1-2,-,TGCGCCAGCAGGCCGAGGGAAGGCGGATATGGCTACACCTTC,CASRPREGGYGYTF
-,TRBV6-5,TRBJ1-5,TRBD1,TGTGCCAGCAGGAGGACAGGGCGCAATCAGCCCCAGCATTTT,CASRRTGRNQPQHF
-,TRBV5-1,TRBJ2-1,-,TGCGCCAGCAGCTTGGCCATAGTCTTCGGGGATGAGCAGTTCTTC,CASSLAIVFGDEQFF
-,TRBV7-8,TRBJ1-5,TRBD1,TGTGCCAGCAGCCTGGACAGGGGCGAACAGCCCCAGCATTTT,CASSLDRGEQPQHF
-,TRBV24-1,TRBJ2-5,TRBD2,TGTGCCACCTTGGCGGGACTAGCGGCTGGGGGGACCCAGTACTTC,CATLAGLAAGGTQYF
-,TRBV7-9,TRBJ2-1,TRBD2,TGTGCCAGCAGCTTAGGAGCGGGAGGGCCTCAGTTCTTC,CASSLGAGGPQFF
-,TRBV9,TRBJ2-5,-,TGTGCCAGCAGCTCCCAGGGTGGGCTACAAGAGACCCAGTACTTC,CASSSQGGLQETQYF
-,TRBV20-1,TRBJ2-3,TRBD2,TGCAGTGCTAGTCCCCAGATCGCGGGAGACACGCAGTATTTT,CSASPQIAGDTQYF
-,TRBV7-9,TRBJ2-3,-,TGTGCCAGCAGCTCACCCAGGGGGGTAGCGGGACGGACAGATACGCAGTATTTT,CASSSPRGVAGRTDTQYF
-,TRBV6-6,TRBJ1-1,TRBD1,TGTGCCAGCAGTGACAGGGGTGAAGCTTTCTTT,CASSDRGEAFF
-,TRBV3-1/TRBV3-2,TRBJ1-1,TRBD1,TGTGCCAGCAGCCGCGGGACAGACACTGAAGCTTTCTTT,CASSRGTDTEAFF
-,TRBV15,TRBJ2-1,TRBD1,TGTGCCACCAGCAGAGATTCGGGGACAGGGGGCCTAGGGCAGTTCTTC,CATSRDSGTGGLGQFF
-,TRBV6-2/TRBV6-3,TRBJ2-2,-,TGTGCCAGCAGTTACTCGGTCGAGCGCGGAGGGATGTTTTTT,CASSYSVERGGMFF
few,TRBV29-1,TRBJ1-6,TRBD1,TGCAGCGTAGGGGACAGCAATAATTCACCCCTCCACTTT,CSVGDSNNSPLHF
-,TRBV7-8,TRBJ2-1,-,TGTGCCAGCAGCTTATCGGGACTGGTCGAAAATGAGCAGTTCTTC,CASSLSGLVENEQFF
few,TRBV19,TRBJ1-1,TRBD1,TGTGCCAGTAGTCAAGACAGGGGGAACACTGAAGCTTTCTTT,CASSQDRGNTEAFF
-,TRBV5-1,TRBJ2-3,TRBD1,TGCGCCAGCAGCTCCGGGGACAGAACCACAGATACGCAGTATTTT,CASSSGDRTTDTQYF
-,TRBV28,TRBJ2-7,TRBD2,TGTGCCAGCACTATCGGACTAGCGGGAGACGAGCAGTACTTC,CASTIGLAGDEQYF
-,TRBV19,TRBJ1-1,-,TGTGCCAGTAGTTCCCCCGGGGGGCATAGGACTGAAGCTTTCTTT,CASSSPGGHRTEAFF
few,TRBV21-1,TRBJ2-3,-,TGTGCCAGCACCCGGACTAGCGGCGGCACAGATACGCAGTATTTT,CASTRTSGGTDTQYF
-,TRBV5-6,TRBJ2-7,TRBD1,TGTGCCAGCAACCCGACAGGGGTTATCTACGAGCAGTACTTC,CASNPTGVIYEQYF
once,TRBV5-8,TRBJ1-1,-,TGTGCCAGCAGCCTTCCTATGAACACTGAAGCTTTCTTT,CASSLPMNTEAFF
-,TRBV11-2,TRBJ1-6,TRBD1,TGTGCCAGCAGCTTAGCACCGCCGGGACAGGGCTATTCACCCCTCCACTTT,CASSLAPPGQGYSPLHF
-,TRBV10-2,TRBJ1-1,-,TGCGCCAGCAGTGATATGGGAGGTGAAGCTTTCTTT,CASSDMGGEAFF
once,TRBV19,TRBJ2-3,TRBD1,TGTGCCAGTAGTTTACAGGGGACCACAGATACGCAGTATTTT,CASSLQGTTDTQYF
once,TRBV10-2,TRBJ1-5,-,TGCGCCAGCAGCCCCCTTAAGGACAGAAGCAATCAGCCCCAGCATTTT,CASSPLKDRSNQPQHF
-,TRBV6-1,TRBJ1-5,-,TGTGCCAGCAGTGAAGCGGAGGGAGGGGGGGGTCAGCCCCAGCATTTT,CASSEAEGGGGQPQHF
-,TRBV5-1,TRBJ2-7,-,TGCGCCAGCAGCTTGGGGGGCCACGAGCAGTACTTC,CASSLGGHEQYF
once,TRBV11-3,TRBJ2-1,-,TGTGCCAGCAGCTTAGGCGGTGAGCAGTTCTTC,CASSLGGEQFF
-,TRBV28,TRBJ2-3,TRBD1,TGTGCCAGCAGTTCCCCTAGCTTCCAGGGGGTAGATACGCAGTATTTT,CASSSPSFQGVDTQYF
once,TRBV5-1,TRBJ2-1,TRBD2,TGCGCCAGCAGCTTCGTAGCGGGCTCCTACAATGAGCAGTTCTTC,CASSFVAGSYNEQFF
-,TRBV2,TRBJ2-7,TRBD2,TGTGCCAGCAGTGAAGGGCTAGCGGACTCCTACGAGCAGTACTTC,CASSEGLADSYEQYF
once,TRBV2,TRBJ1-4,TRBD1,TGTGCCAGCAGTTCCGGGCAGGGGGTAAATGAAAAACTGTTTTTT,CASSSGQGVNEKLFF
once,TRBV11-1,TRBJ1-1,-,TGTGCCAGCAGCGACGGACAGCTGAACACTGAAGCTTTCTTT,CASSDGQLNTEAFF
-,TRBV4-2,TRBJ1-4,-,TGTGCCAGCAGCCAGGCTACGGGCTCTCAGGGCGCAACTAATGAAAAACTGTTTTTT,CASSQATGSQGATNEKLFF
-,TRBV5-1,TRBJ2-7,TRBD1,TGCGCCAGCAGCTTGGCCGGGGGACAGGGGCCGACCTACGAGCAGTACTTC,CASSLAGGQGPTYEQYF
once,TRBV7-8,TRBJ2-1,-,TGTGCCAGCAGCCCCAGGAACCAGGGGGGCAATGAGCAGTTCTTC,CASSPRNQGGNEQFF